This T cell receptor beta chain originates from a study of T cells in Graves' hyperthyroidism and ophthalmopathy (dated by TCRdb to the late 2010s). A note on the overall study: Peripheral blood was collected at initial diagnosis, before any treatment. The study also compared thyroid tissue and blood T-cell repertoires from more than five Graves' hyperthyroidism patients. The 100 or so discovery patients were randomly split 7:3 into training and test sets. To identify TCR V-J signatures that set the groups apart, the researchers used a discovery cohort of 95 to 100 patients, made up of 40 to 45 with Graves' ophthalmopathy and 57 with stable Graves' hyperthyroidism. The paper describes TCR Vbeta CDR3 sequencing of 135 peripheral blood samples, made up of 43 ophthalmopathy patients, roughly 75 hyperthyroidism patients and roughly 17 progressor patients. An independent validation cohort of under 20 hyperthyroidism patients and over 15 patients who later progressed to ophthalmopathy tested prospective prediction of ophthalmopathy. Once sampling was done, hyperthyroidism patients were given methimazole at a starting dose of 30 mg daily, whereas ophthalmopathy patients were given high-dose intravenous methylprednisolone. Study-wide conclusions, independent of this receptor: Ophthalmopathy was separated from stable hyperthyroidism by a 13 V-J signature model, with 87.88% sensitivity and roughly 81% specificity obtained in cross-validation and 80%/75% obtained in testing. In validation, progression to ophthalmopathy was predicted by the model with about 70% sensitivity and around 75% specificity, a median of about 6 months before onset. Sample size was not statistically predetermined, and investigators were not blinded to group allocation. Most expanded thyroid clonotypes (frequency above 0.001) were also found in blood, which suggests that blood repertoires may mirror thyroid immune responses.

The TCR beta CDR3 regions were amplified from the RNA transcripts. A first-round RT-PCR of the TCR CDR3 used the HTBI primer set with the Qiagen OneStep RT-PCR kit. Libraries were constructed in a second round of multiplex PCR, after which size selection and purification were carried out. The libraries were sequenced on an Illumina HiSeq2000 using paired-end 100 bp reads. The authors processed their data as follows. Raw data were processed with SOAPnuke, discarding reads with adapters, uncalled bases, mean Phred below 15, or no exact constant-primer or identifier match. COPE v1.2.5 was used to merge high-quality paired reads, and clonotypes were defined as unique nucleotide sequences. MiTCR v1.1 was used to align clonotypes to the IMGT TRBV, TRBD and TRBJ reference segments. The analysis included only V-J combinations with a frequency above 0.0001, which together covered more than 99% of the repertoires. A TCS score was defined as the ratio of F50 (clonal expansion) to E x V (chaos), with BLOSUM62-based TCRdist applied between CDR3 peptides within each V-J. Welch's t-statistics and random forest reduced just over 500 V-J features to 10 to 15, which were used in a naive Bayes classifier (R e1071). The public reads were quality trimmed at Q25 with fastp and then assembled into clones with MiXCR by TCRdb, keeping productive beta chains. Rows are unified per CDR3 protein, each entry keeping the most common DNA and genes. TCRdb assigned the V and J calls; the authors' analysis was not used. The sample contains about 620,000 distinct CDR3 sequences, 15% to 20% of them found a single time. The biggest ten clones account for about 3.8% of the sample.

Stable Graves' hyperthyroidism was defined as the absence of progression to ophthalmopathy over 18 months of follow-up. Hyperthyroidism patients were aged 18 to 65 years and newly diagnosed, with disease duration of less than 2 months. The study excluded patients with uncontrolled infections, other autoimmune diseases, pregnancy or lactation. Diagnoses were based on clinical symptoms, serum thyroxine and TRAb, thyroid ultrasound and orbital computed tomography. PBMCs were separated from roughly 9.6 ml of fresh peripheral blood using Ficoll-Paque density gradient centrifugation. Total RNA was extracted with Trizol reagent, and quality was checked on an Agilent 2100 Bioanalyzer. CDR1 and CDR2 (SQVTM, ANQGSEA) derive from the germline V gene. The CDR3 covers 12 residues, taking in both the cysteine and the phenylalanine. Just the 36-base CDR3 DNA is kept, in frame starting at base 1. Trimming removed 6 bases from V and 0 bases from J, leaving 9 bases between the germline ends.

In this sample, this clonotype turned up a few times. The target of this receptor is not known. Base qualities are missing; no much larger clone stands one base away. The chain is made from TRBV29-1 and TRBJ2-7; the best D guess is TRBD2, with 6 bases matching. This receptor was obtained from a woman in her twenties or thirties with Graves' hyperthyroidism. The sample consisted of blood. CDR3 sequence: CSVGTFSYEQYF. The DNA reads TGCAGCGTAGGGACTTTCTCCTACGAGCAGTACTTC.